Listed below are T cell receptor beta chains from one sample, sequenced in a study of blood T cell repertoires in COVID-19. Only in-frame clones appear in the TCRdb table, and some are missing; sequencing was by immunoSEQ multiplex PCR. The profile shows some 150,000 clones, about four fifths of them singletons. Input material: peripheral blood. All receptors come from a human donor in a cohort sampled during active COVID-19. The CDR3 runs from the conserved cysteine through the conserved F or W. D genes are given only for firm matches. Not every row has a clone size; where given, it reads once, few, many or a size class.

J gene: TRBJ2-1; D gene: TRBD2; V gene: TRBV5-1; CDR3 length: 15; clone size: -; CDR3 DNA: TGCGCCAGCAGCTTGGCCGCGGGGGCCTACAATGAGCAGTTCTTC; CDR3 protein: CASSLAAGAYNEQFF
J gene: TRBJ1-5; D gene: -; V gene: TRBV12-2; CDR3 length: 17; clone size: -; CDR3 DNA: TGTGCAAGTCGCTTAAGAGCCAGGTCCCCCAGCAATCAGCCCCAGCATTTT; CDR3 protein: CASRLRARSPSNQPQHF
J gene: TRBJ2-1; D gene: -; V gene: TRBV7-3; CDR3 length: 17; clone size: many; CDR3 DNA: TGTGCCAGCAGCTTAGGCTGGACACCGAGCTCCTACAATGAGCAGTTCTTC; CDR3 protein: CASSLGWTPSSYNEQFF
J gene: TRBJ1-1; D gene: TRBD1; V gene: TRBV6-5; CDR3 length: 14; clone size: once; CDR3 DNA: TGTGCCAGCAGGGAGACAGGGGAGGTCACTGAAGCTTTCTTT; CDR3 protein: CASRETGEVTEAFF
J gene: TRBJ1-1; D gene: -; V gene: TRBV25-1; CDR3 length: 13; clone size: few; CDR3 DNA: TGTGCCAGCAGGGGAAGTGGACAGACCGAAGCTTTCTTT; CDR3 protein: CASRGSGQTEAFF
J gene: TRBJ1-1; D gene: -; V gene: TRBV5-1; CDR3 length: 14; clone size: -; CDR3 DNA: TGCGCCAGCAGCTTCGGAGGATTGAACACTGAAGCTTTCTTT; CDR3 protein: CASSFGGLNTEAFF
J gene: TRBJ2-3; D gene: TRBD2; V gene: TRBV6-6; CDR3 length: 16; clone size: -; CDR3 DNA: TGTGCCAGCAGGCCCGGGGGACTAGCAGGAGCAGATACGCAGTATTTT; CDR3 protein: CASRPGGLAGADTQYF
J gene: TRBJ2-3; D gene: -; V gene: TRBV10-3; CDR3 length: 14; clone size: -; CDR3 DNA: TGTGCCATCAGTGAGCAGCGGGGCACAGATACGCAGTATTTT; CDR3 protein: CAISEQRGTDTQYF
J gene: TRBJ1-1; D gene: -; V gene: TRBV9; CDR3 length: 14; clone size: once; CDR3 DNA: TGTGCCAGCAGCGTAGGGTGGAGGGCGACTGAAGCTTTCTTT; CDR3 protein: CASSVGWRATEAFF
J gene: TRBJ2-3; D gene: TRBD2; V gene: TRBV19; CDR3 length: 15; clone size: -; CDR3 DNA: TGTGCCAGTAGGGGGACGGGAGGCCTAGGAGATACGCAGTATTTT; CDR3 protein: CASRGTGGLGDTQYF
J gene: TRBJ1-4; D gene: -; V gene: TRBV4-2; CDR3 length: 16; clone size: -; CDR3 DNA: TGTGCCAGCAGCCAAGATGGGGCAAGAAATAATGAAAAACTGTTTTTT; CDR3 protein: CASSQDGARNNEKLFF
J gene: TRBJ1-1; D gene: -; V gene: TRBV9; CDR3 length: 14; clone size: -; CDR3 DNA: TGTGCCAGCAGCGTAGATCAGGGTTGGACTGAAGCTTTCTTT; CDR3 protein: CASSVDQGWTEAFF
J gene: TRBJ2-2; D gene: TRBD2; V gene: TRBV7-3; CDR3 length: 16; clone size: few; CDR3 DNA: TGTGCCAGCAGCCCGAAGGCGGCGGGGGGGACCGGGGAGCTGTTTTTT; CDR3 protein: CASSPKAAGGTGELFF
J gene: TRBJ1-2; D gene: -; V gene: TRBV4-2; CDR3 length: 15; clone size: -; CDR3 DNA: TGTGCCAGCAGCCAAGAAACAGGGAGGGCCTATGGCTACACCTTC; CDR3 protein: CASSQETGRAYGYTF
J gene: TRBJ2-7; D gene: -; V gene: TRBV6-4; CDR3 length: 13; clone size: -; CDR3 DNA: TGTGCCAGCAGTGAACAGGGCGGCTACGAGCAGTACTTC; CDR3 protein: CASSEQGGYEQYF
J gene: TRBJ2-7; D gene: -; V gene: TRBV9; CDR3 length: 16; clone size: -; CDR3 DNA: TGTGCCAGCAGCGTAGCTCCCCAGGGTGCGACCTACGAGCAGTACTTC; CDR3 protein: CASSVAPQGATYEQYF
J gene: TRBJ2-4; D gene: -; V gene: TRBV19; CDR3 length: 14; clone size: -; CDR3 DNA: TGTGCCAGTAGTATACAGGGTGGGAAAAACATTCAGTACTTC; CDR3 protein: CASSIQGGKNIQYF
J gene: TRBJ1-5; D gene: TRBD1; V gene: TRBV7-9; CDR3 length: 15; clone size: -; CDR3 DNA: TGTGCCAGCAGCTTAACAGGGGAAGAGCATCAGCCCCAGCATTTT; CDR3 protein: CASSLTGEEHQPQHF
J gene: TRBJ1-1; D gene: TRBD1; V gene: TRBV4-1; CDR3 length: 13; clone size: few; CDR3 DNA: TGCGCCAGCAGCCTGACAGGGGCAGCTGAAGCTTTCTTT; CDR3 protein: CASSLTGAAEAFF
J gene: TRBJ2-7; D gene: TRBD2; V gene: TRBV28; CDR3 length: 15; clone size: -; CDR3 DNA: TGTGCCAGCAGTGTCACGGGCGGGGGGTTCTACGAGCAGTACTTC; CDR3 protein: CASSVTGGGFYEQYF
J gene: TRBJ1-2; D gene: TRBD1; V gene: TRBV6-2/TRBV6-3; CDR3 length: 14; clone size: once; CDR3 DNA: TGTGCCAGCAGTTCTTCCTGGACAGGGATTGGCTACACCTTC; CDR3 protein: CASSSSWTGIGYTF
J gene: TRBJ1-1; D gene: TRBD1; V gene: TRBV5-6; CDR3 length: 13; clone size: -; CDR3 DNA: TGTGCCAGCAGCTTGGTGGGACAGGGAAAAGCTTTCTTT; CDR3 protein: CASSLVGQGKAFF
J gene: TRBJ1-1; D gene: -; V gene: TRBV6-2/TRBV6-3; CDR3 length: 15; clone size: -; CDR3 DNA: TGTGCCAGCAGTTCGGCAGGGCTTATGAACACTGAAGCTTTCTTT; CDR3 protein: CASSSAGLMNTEAFF
J gene: TRBJ2-5; D gene: -; V gene: TRBV5-4; CDR3 length: 13; clone size: -; CDR3 DNA: TGTGCCAGCAGCTTGGGGACATCGGAGACCCAGTACTTC; CDR3 protein: CASSLGTSETQYF
J gene: TRBJ1-5; D gene: TRBD1; V gene: TRBV5-4; CDR3 length: 14; clone size: -; CDR3 DNA: TGTGCCAGCAGCTTACAGGGGAATAATCAGCCCCAGCATTTT; CDR3 protein: CASSLQGNNQPQHF
J gene: TRBJ2-1; D gene: -; V gene: TRBV5-1; CDR3 length: 13; clone size: -; CDR3 DNA: TGCGCCAGCAGCATTAATTCTATGAATGAGCAGTTCTTC; CDR3 protein: CASSINSMNEQFF
J gene: TRBJ1-2; D gene: -; V gene: TRBV5-1; CDR3 length: 13; clone size: -; CDR3 DNA: TGCGCCAGCAGACTTAATGGCGGGGAGGGCTACACCTTC; CDR3 protein: CASRLNGGEGYTF
J gene: TRBJ2-3; D gene: -; V gene: TRBV29-1; CDR3 length: 13; clone size: -; CDR3 DNA: TGCAGCGTTGGGGCACAGGGCTCCGGTACGCAGTATTTT; CDR3 protein: CSVGAQGSGTQYF
J gene: TRBJ2-5; D gene: -; V gene: TRBV20-1; CDR3 length: 11; clone size: -; CDR3 DNA: TGCAGTGCTATACGCCAGGAGACCCAGTACTTC; CDR3 protein: CSAIRQETQYF
J gene: TRBJ1-2; D gene: -; V gene: TRBV11-2; CDR3 length: 15; clone size: -; CDR3 DNA: TGTGCCAGCAGCCCCCAGTCTGCTTTTAACTATGGCTACACCTTC; CDR3 protein: CASSPQSAFNYGYTF
J gene: TRBJ2-3; D gene: -; V gene: TRBV7-6; CDR3 length: 15; clone size: -; CDR3 DNA: TGTGCCAGCAGCTTAGCCCAGGGAAACAGAGATACGCAGTATTTT; CDR3 protein: CASSLAQGNRDTQYF
J gene: TRBJ2-7; D gene: -; V gene: TRBV5-1; CDR3 length: 16; clone size: -; CDR3 DNA: TGCGCCAGCAGCGCGTTGTGGGGGGGCCGCTCCTACGAGCAGTACTTC; CDR3 protein: CASSALWGGRSYEQYF
J gene: TRBJ2-5; D gene: TRBD1; V gene: TRBV11-2; CDR3 length: 17; clone size: -; CDR3 DNA: TGTGCCAGCAGCTCCTTGGGTCTACAGGGGGTCCAAGAGACCCAGTACTTC; CDR3 protein: CASSSLGLQGVQETQYF
J gene: TRBJ2-5; D gene: -; V gene: TRBV5-4; CDR3 length: 17; clone size: -; CDR3 DNA: TGTGCCAGCAGCTTGGGCAGGGTCCGGGGGTGGTCGGAGACCCAGTACTTC; CDR3 protein: CASSLGRVRGWSETQYF
J gene: TRBJ2-7; D gene: TRBD2; V gene: TRBV7-2; CDR3 length: 14; clone size: -; CDR3 DNA: TGTGCCAGCAGGGATAGCGGGGGGCCCTACGAGCAGTACTTC; CDR3 protein: CASRDSGGPYEQYF
J gene: TRBJ1-5; D gene: -; V gene: TRBV3-1/TRBV3-2; CDR3 length: 15; clone size: -; CDR3 DNA: TGTGCCAGCAGCCAAGCAGGGGAGCTCAATCAGCCCCAGCATTTT; CDR3 protein: CASSQAGELNQPQHF
J gene: TRBJ1-4; D gene: TRBD1; V gene: TRBV5-4; CDR3 length: 15; clone size: -; CDR3 DNA: TGTGCCAGCAGCTCCGAGGGACAGGGAATTGAAAAACTGTTTTTT; CDR3 protein: CASSSEGQGIEKLFF
J gene: TRBJ2-1; D gene: TRBD2; V gene: TRBV5-1; CDR3 length: 15; clone size: -; CDR3 DNA: TGCGCCAGCAGCGGTGAGGGACTAATTACCGATGAGCAGTTCTTC; CDR3 protein: CASSGEGLITDEQFF
J gene: TRBJ2-1; D gene: TRBD2; V gene: TRBV5-5; CDR3 length: 16; clone size: -; CDR3 DNA: TGTGCCAGCAGTGAACAGGACCCAGCGGGGGGCCATGAGCAGTTCTTC; CDR3 protein: CASSEQDPAGGHEQFF
J gene: TRBJ2-5; D gene: -; V gene: TRBV7-9; CDR3 length: 14; clone size: once; CDR3 DNA: TGTGCCAGCAGTCCTCGGGGGTCCCAAGAGACCCAGTACTTC; CDR3 protein: CASSPRGSQETQYF
J gene: TRBJ2-7; D gene: -; V gene: TRBV5-1; CDR3 length: 14; clone size: -; CDR3 DNA: TGCGCCAGCAGCTCAGCAGGGGTCCCCTACGAGCAGTACTTC; CDR3 protein: CASSSAGVPYEQYF
J gene: TRBJ1-6; D gene: TRBD1; V gene: TRBV7-6; CDR3 length: 13; clone size: -; CDR3 DNA: TGTGCCAGCAGCGGATACCGGGACAGGGTTCTCCACTTT; CDR3 protein: CASSGYRDRVLHF
J gene: TRBJ1-4; D gene: -; V gene: TRBV5-5; CDR3 length: 13; clone size: many; CDR3 DNA: TGTGCCAGCAGCTCCGGCACAGTTGAAAAACTGTTTTTT; CDR3 protein: CASSSGTVEKLFF
J gene: TRBJ2-2; D gene: -; V gene: TRBV6-6; CDR3 length: 12; clone size: -; CDR3 DNA: TGTGCCAGCAGTGGAGACACCGGGGAGCTGTTTTTT; CDR3 protein: CASSGDTGELFF
J gene: TRBJ2-1; D gene: -; V gene: TRBV19; CDR3 length: 16; clone size: -; CDR3 DNA: TGTGCCAGTAGTATCAGGTCGACGAGCTCCTACAATGAGCAGTTCTTC; CDR3 protein: CASSIRSTSSYNEQFF